A selection of T cell receptor beta chains follows, all from one sample in a study of T cells in Graves' hyperthyroidism and ophthalmopathy. TCRdb reprocessed the multiplex PCR reads via MiXCR and lists one record per CDR3 protein. This sample carries some 420,000 distinct CDR3 sequences, about an eighth of them seen once, and the ten largest clones take 5% to 6%. Specimen: blood. The source of these receptors is a woman under 30 with Graves' hyperthyroidism. The CDR3 runs from the conserved cysteine through the conserved F or W. Fields, in order: V gene, clone size, J gene, D gene, CDR3 DNA, CDR3 protein. The D gene is left open where the match is weak. Clone size, where shown, is once, few, many, or a class for clones that have expanded.

TRBV7-9	-	TRBJ2-7	-	TGTGCCAGCATCAAAGGGCCAGGGGCAAAGAACGAGCAGTACTTC	CASIKGPGAKNEQYF
TRBV5-6	-	TRBJ1-4	TRBD1	TGTGCCAGCAGCTTGGTTCGGCAGGGGGGTGAAAAACTGTTTTTT	CASSLVRQGGEKLFF
TRBV5-6	few	TRBJ1-4	-	TGTGCCAGCAGCAAACAGGGCAAGTCAACTAATGAAAAACTGTTTTTT	CASSKQGKSTNEKLFF
TRBV9	many	TRBJ1-2	-	TGTGCCAGCAGCGCCAGCCGACAGCACCACTATGGCTACACCTTC	CASSASRQHHYGYTF
TRBV20-1	few	TRBJ2-5	TRBD2	TGCAGTGCTAGGGAGGGAGGGCCTGTTGTGACCCAGTACTTC	CSAREGGPVVTQYF
TRBV20-1	once	TRBJ1-1	-	TGCAGTGCTGGAGATAGTCCGAACACTGAAGCTTTCTTT	CSAGDSPNTEAFF
TRBV12-3/TRBV12-4	few	TRBJ1-6	-	TGTGCCAGCAGAGAACAAACCCAGGGATCACCCCTCCACTTT	CASREQTQGSPLHF
TRBV9	-	TRBJ1-6	-	TGTGCCAGCAACCGGGAAGGGGATAATTCACCCCTCCACTTT	CASNREGDNSPLHF
TRBV5-1	many	TRBJ2-7	TRBD1	TGCGCCAGCAGCTTCGACACCCTGGGGACAGGGTCTTACGAGCAGTACTTC	CASSFDTLGTGSYEQYF
TRBV30	many	TRBJ2-3	TRBD2	TGTGCCTGGAGTGTATTGCTAGCGGGAGGATCAGATACGCAGTATTTT	CAWSVLLAGGSDTQYF
TRBV28	-	TRBJ2-6	TRBD1	TGTGCCAGCCGGGTGACAGGGTTTGGGGCCAACGTCCTGACTTTC	CASRVTGFGANVLTF
TRBV5-1	many	TRBJ2-7	-	TGCGCCAGCAGCTTGGCCAGGGGGGGCGGTATGAGCTACGAGCAGTACTTC	CASSLARGGGMSYEQYF
TRBV6-5	-	TRBJ2-3	-	TGTGCCAGCAGTTATTGGACTTCGGGAGATACGCAGTATTTT	CASSYWTSGDTQYF
TRBV28	few	TRBJ2-2	-	TGTGCCAGCAGTTCGTTAGACAGTTTTTTTGGGGAGCTGTTTTTT	CASSSLDSFFGELFF
TRBV7-2	many	TRBJ2-5	-	TGTGCCAGCAGCCCCCTGACAGTGACTGAGACCCAGTACTTC	CASSPLTVTETQYF
TRBV9	few	TRBJ1-6	-	TGTGCCAGCAGCGTAGGGACGTCCTATAATTCACCCCTCCACTTT	CASSVGTSYNSPLHF
TRBV11-2	-	TRBJ2-5	TRBD2	TGTGCCAGCAGCTCGACTGGACTAGCCCAAGAGACCCAGTACTTC	CASSSTGLAQETQYF
TRBV7-3	-	TRBJ2-6	-	TGTGCCAGCAGCTTAGTTCAGGGGAGCTCTGGGGCCAACGTCCTGACTTTC	CASSLVQGSSGANVLTF
TRBV7-3	many	TRBJ1-1	-	TGTGCCAGCAGCTTAACGCGAGTCAAGAACACTGAAGCTTTCTTT	CASSLTRVKNTEAFF
TRBV13	-	TRBJ2-1	TRBD2	TGTGCCAGCAGCTCGGGGACTAGCAAATACAATGAGCAGTTCTTC	CASSSGTSKYNEQFF
TRBV19	many	TRBJ2-1	TRBD1	TGTGCCAGTGGGACAGGGGTGGTCAATGAGCAGTTCTTC	CASGTGVVNEQFF
TRBV9	-	TRBJ2-2	TRBD2	TGTGCCAGCAGCTCTTCGGGGGGAGCGAACACCGGGGAGCTGTTTTTT	CASSSSGGANTGELFF
TRBV27	-	TRBJ1-1	-	TGTGCCAGCAGTTTCTTGGGTGACCGGGCCCCCGGGACTGAAGCTTTCTTT	CASSFLGDRAPGTEAFF
TRBV12-3/TRBV12-4	-	TRBJ2-5	-	TGTGCCAGCAGTCCACAACCAGTTGGCGAGACCCAGTACTTC	CASSPQPVGETQYF
TRBV30	few	TRBJ1-4	TRBD1	TGTGCCTGGAGTGTAGGCAGGGGGCGTGGGTATGAAAAACTGTTTTTT	CAWSVGRGRGYEKLFF
TRBV5-1	-	TRBJ2-7	-	TGCGCCAGCAGCTCGGAGGGGGCACAGGGTAGGGAGCAGTACTTC	CASSSEGAQGREQYF
TRBV20-1	-	TRBJ2-5	-	TGCAGTGCTCTGCGGCAGGGGGGTGCAGAGACCCAGTACTTC	CSALRQGGAETQYF
TRBV28	-	TRBJ1-4	TRBD1	TGTGCCAGCAGTGAAAGGGACAGGCCCGCAACTAATGAAAAACTGTTTTTT	CASSERDRPATNEKLFF
TRBV5-1	-	TRBJ1-1	TRBD1	TGCGCCAGCAGCGCCCTCGGGACAGAGGGGACTGAAGCTTTCTTT	CASSALGTEGTEAFF
TRBV7-2	many	TRBJ2-6	-	TGTGCCAGCAGCTTAGTAGGCGTAGGGGGGGCCAACGTCCTGACTTTC	CASSLVGVGGANVLTF
TRBV6-2/TRBV6-3	-	TRBJ2-1	TRBD2	TGTGCCAGCACCTTTACAATAGCGGGAGGGCCGGGGAATGAGCAGTTCTTC	CASTFTIAGGPGNEQFF
TRBV5-1	many	TRBJ2-1	TRBD2	TGCGCCAGCAGTCTAATAGCGCCTAGCGGGGGCAATGAGCAGTTCTTC	CASSLIAPSGGNEQFF
TRBV27	many	TRBJ1-1	-	TGTGCCAGCAGTTTCGTAGTAGGCGGTGAAGCTTTCTTT	CASSFVVGGEAFF
TRBV6-4	many	TRBJ2-3	-	TGTGCCAGCAGTGACGGCCCTAGTGATACGCAGTATTTT	CASSDGPSDTQYF
TRBV6-2/TRBV6-3	few	TRBJ1-2	-	TGTGCCAGCAGTTACGAGGGGAGCTACACCTTC	CASSYEGSYTF
TRBV6-1	many	TRBJ1-2	TRBD1	TGTGCCAGCATCGATCGAAGGGACAGGCACCTTAACTATGGCTACACCTTC	CASIDRRDRHLNYGYTF
TRBV4-2	many	TRBJ2-7	TRBD2	TGTGCCAGCAGCACTAGCGGGAGTTACGAGCAGTACTTC	CASSTSGSYEQYF
TRBV4-1	few	TRBJ1-1	-	TGCGCCAGCAGCCAACAAAACGGGGGCGCGGACACTGAAGCTTTCTTT	CASSQQNGGADTEAFF
TRBV6-1	few	TRBJ1-5	-	TGTGCCAGCAGAAACGGGAGGAAGACCTCTTTCAATCAGCCCCAGCATTTT	CASRNGRKTSFNQPQHF
TRBV28	many	TRBJ2-7	TRBD2	TGTGCCAGCAGCCCTACCCCAGCGGGAGGATACGAGCAGTACTTC	CASSPTPAGGYEQYF
TRBV4-2	many	TRBJ1-4	-	TGTGCCAGCAGCCAAGGGGGGGACCCCGCCGAAAAACTGTTTTTT	CASSQGGDPAEKLFF
TRBV20-1	many	TRBJ2-7	-	TGCAGTGCTAGAGATAACGGAGGGTACGAGCAGTACTTC	CSARDNGGYEQYF
TRBV18	many	TRBJ2-3	TRBD1	TGTGCCAGCTCACCGCGGACAGGGGGCGTAGCAGATACGCAGTATTTT	CASSPRTGGVADTQYF
TRBV9	many	TRBJ2-1	-	TGTGCCAGCAGCGTAGCGGGAGTCAACAATGAGCAGTTCTTC	CASSVAGVNNEQFF
TRBV12-3/TRBV12-4	many	TRBJ1-5	TRBD1	TGTGCCAGCAGTTTGATCTACCAGGGGGCGGGAAGTCAGCCCCAGCATTTT	CASSLIYQGAGSQPQHF
TRBV7-9	few	TRBJ2-6	-	TGTGCCAGCAGCCACCCATCTGGGGCCAACGTCCTGACTTTC	CASSHPSGANVLTF
TRBV14	-	TRBJ2-3	-	TGTGCCAGCAGCCAAGACCCCGACAGTTATTTTAGCACAGATACGCAGTATTTT	CASSQDPDSYFSTDTQYF
TRBV20-1	many	TRBJ2-7	-	TGCAGTGCTAGGGGAAAATTGGACGTTCGGCGAATCAACTCCTACGAGCAGTACTTC	CSARGKLDVRRINSYEQYF